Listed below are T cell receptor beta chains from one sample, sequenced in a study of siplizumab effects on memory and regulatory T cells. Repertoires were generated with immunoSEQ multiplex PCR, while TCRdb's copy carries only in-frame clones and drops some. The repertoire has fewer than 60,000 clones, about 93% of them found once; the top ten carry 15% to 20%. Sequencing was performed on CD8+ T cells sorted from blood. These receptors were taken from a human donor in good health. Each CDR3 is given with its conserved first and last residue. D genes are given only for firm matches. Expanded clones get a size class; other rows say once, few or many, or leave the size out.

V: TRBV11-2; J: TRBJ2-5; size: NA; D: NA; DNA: TGTGCCAGCAGCCGGACTGCGTACCAAGAGACCCAGTACTTC; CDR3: CASSRTAYQETQYF
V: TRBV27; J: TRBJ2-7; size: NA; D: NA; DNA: TGTGCCAGCAGTTTAACAAGGGTGTGGGCCGAGTCCTACGAGCAGTACTTC; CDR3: CASSLTRVWAESYEQYF
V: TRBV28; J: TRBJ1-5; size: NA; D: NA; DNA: TGTGCCAGCAGTTTATCCAATCTTTATCAGCCCCAGCATTTT; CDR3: CASSLSNLYQPQHF
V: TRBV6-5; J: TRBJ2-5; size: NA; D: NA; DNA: TGTGCCAGCAGTTACTCCAGGGCTCAAGAGACCCAGTACTTC; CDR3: CASSYSRAQETQYF
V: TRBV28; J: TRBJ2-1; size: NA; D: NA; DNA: TGTGCCAGCTGGGACCCAGACTCCTACAATGAGCAGTTCTTC; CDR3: CASWDPDSYNEQFF
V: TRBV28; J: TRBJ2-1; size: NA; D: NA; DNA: TGTGCCAGCAGTCGACCATACAATGAGCAGTTCTTC; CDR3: CASSRPYNEQFF
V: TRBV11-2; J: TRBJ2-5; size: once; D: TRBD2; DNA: TGTGCCAGCAGCTTAGTATCGGGGGGGCCGGAGACCCAGTACTTC; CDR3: CASSLVSGGPETQYF
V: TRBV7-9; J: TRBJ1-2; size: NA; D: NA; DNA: TGTGCCAGCAGCTCCGGACAGATCTATGGCTACACCTTC; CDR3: CASSSGQIYGYTF
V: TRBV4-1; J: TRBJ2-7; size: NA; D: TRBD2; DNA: TGCGCCAGCAGCCAGTTTAGCGGGACCCACTACGAGCAGTACTTC; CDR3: CASSQFSGTHYEQYF
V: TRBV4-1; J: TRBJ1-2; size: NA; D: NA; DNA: TGCGCCAGCAGCCAGTTGACAACAAACTTTGGCTACACCTTC; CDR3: CASSQLTTNFGYTF
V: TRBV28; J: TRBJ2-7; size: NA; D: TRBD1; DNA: TGTGCCTGCACCGGGACAGGGACCTACGAGCAGTACTTC; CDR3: CACTGTGTYEQYF
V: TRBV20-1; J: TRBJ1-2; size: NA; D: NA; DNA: TGCAGTGAGGAAATTCTGGATGGCTACACCTTC; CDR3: CSEEILDGYTF
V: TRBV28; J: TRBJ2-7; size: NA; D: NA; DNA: TGTGCCAGCAGTTTGGGGATATACGAGCAGTACTTC; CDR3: CASSLGIYEQYF
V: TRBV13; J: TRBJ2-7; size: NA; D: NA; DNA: TGTGCCAGCAGCTTCACGACAGGAGCCTACGAGCAGTACTTC; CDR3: CASSFTTGAYEQYF
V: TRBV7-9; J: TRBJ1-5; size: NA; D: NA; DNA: TGTGCCAGCAGCTCCGAAATGGCAAGTGGGCCCCAGCATTTT; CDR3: CASSSEMASGPQHF
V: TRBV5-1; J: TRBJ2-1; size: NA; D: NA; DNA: TGCGCCAGCAGCTTGGGTGGGACCGAGCAGTTCTTC; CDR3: CASSLGGTEQFF
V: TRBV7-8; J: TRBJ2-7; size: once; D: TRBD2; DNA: TGTGCCAGCAGCTTACGGGAGGGCCTGTCGGGGTCCTACGAGCAGTACTTC; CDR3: CASSLREGLSGSYEQYF
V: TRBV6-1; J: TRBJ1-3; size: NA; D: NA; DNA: TGTGCGGTTCACCACAGGGATGGAAACACCATATATTTT; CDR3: CAVHHRDGNTIYF
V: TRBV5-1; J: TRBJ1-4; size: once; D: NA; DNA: TGCGCCAGCAGAAAAAGGGGAGATGCAACTAATGAAAAACTGTTTTTT; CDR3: CASRKRGDATNEKLFF
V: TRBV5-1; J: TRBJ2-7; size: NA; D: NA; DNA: TGCGCCAGCAGCTTGTTTGCGGGAAAGTCTCGCGAGCAGTACTTC; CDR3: CASSLFAGKSREQYF
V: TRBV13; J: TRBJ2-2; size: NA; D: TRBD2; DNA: TGTGCCAGCAGCTCAGCGGGGTCTAACGGGGAGCTGTTTTTT; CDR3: CASSSAGSNGELFF
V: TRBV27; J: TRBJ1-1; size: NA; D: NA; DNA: TGTGCCAGCAGTTTAGTAGGTCAGGGTGAAGCTTTCTTT; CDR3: CASSLVGQGEAFF
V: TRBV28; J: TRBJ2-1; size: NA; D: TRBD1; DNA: TGTGCCAGCAGCACAGACAGGGTACTTAGGGATGAGCAGTTCTTC; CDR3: CASSTDRVLRDEQFF
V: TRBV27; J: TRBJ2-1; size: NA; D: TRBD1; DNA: TGTGCCAGCACCATGGGACAGTACAATGAGCAGTTCTTC; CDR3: CASTMGQYNEQFF
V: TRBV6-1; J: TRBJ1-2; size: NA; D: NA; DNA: TGTGCCAGGCCGGGGGTTGGAGGCTACACCTTC; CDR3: CARPGVGGYTF
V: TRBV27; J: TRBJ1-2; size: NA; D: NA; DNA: TGTGCCAGCCGGGGGGGGGTACACGGAGGCTACACCTTC; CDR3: CASRGGVHGGYTF
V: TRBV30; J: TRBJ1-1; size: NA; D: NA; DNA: TGTGCCTGGTCCCCAGGAGGCACTGAAGCTTTCTTT; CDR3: CAWSPGGTEAFF
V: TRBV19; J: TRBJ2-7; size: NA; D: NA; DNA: TGTGCCAGTAGTATGAAACGCCTAAGCTCCTACGAGCAGTACTTC; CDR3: CASSMKRLSSYEQYF
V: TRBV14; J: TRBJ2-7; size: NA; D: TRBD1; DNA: TGTGCCAGCAGCCAAGGGACAGGGGACTACGAGCAGTACTTC; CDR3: CASSQGTGDYEQYF
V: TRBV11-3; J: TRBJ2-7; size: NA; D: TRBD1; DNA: TGTGCCAGCAGCCAGGGACAGGGGGGCTACGAGCAGTACTTC; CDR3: CASSQGQGGYEQYF
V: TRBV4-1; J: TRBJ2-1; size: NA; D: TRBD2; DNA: TGCGCCAGCAGCTCCAGAGCGGGGTTTCCGACTACCAATGAGCAGTTCTTC; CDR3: CASSSRAGFPTTNEQFF
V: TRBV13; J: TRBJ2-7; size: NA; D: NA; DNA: TGTGCCAGCAGCTTTCAAAACTCCTACGAGCAGTACTTC; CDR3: CASSFQNSYEQYF
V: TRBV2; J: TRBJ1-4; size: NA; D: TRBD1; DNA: TGTGCCAGCAGTTACAGGGGCTACAATGAAAAACTGTTTTTT; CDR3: CASSYRGYNEKLFF
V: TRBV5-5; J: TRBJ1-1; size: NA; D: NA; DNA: TGTGCCAGCAGCTCCGGGGCCCTAACAGACACTGAAGCTTTCTTT; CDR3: CASSSGALTDTEAFF
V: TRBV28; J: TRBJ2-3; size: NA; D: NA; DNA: TGTGCCAGCAGTTCCGCCCGATTCGGACGATCTGCAGATACGCAGTATTTT; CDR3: CASSSARFGRSADTQYF
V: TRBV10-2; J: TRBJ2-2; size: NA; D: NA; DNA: TGCGCCAGCAGTTTAATACCGAACACCGGGGAGCTGTTTTTT; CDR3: CASSLIPNTGELFF
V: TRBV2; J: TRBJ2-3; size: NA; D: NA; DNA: TGTGCCAGCATTAGGGGGACTCAAGGGGCAGATACGCAGTATTTT; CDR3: CASIRGTQGADTQYF
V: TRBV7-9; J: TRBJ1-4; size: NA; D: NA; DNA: TGTGCCAGCAGTCGGACTACTGATCCAGGGGAAAAACTGTTTTTT; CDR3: CASSRTTDPGEKLFF
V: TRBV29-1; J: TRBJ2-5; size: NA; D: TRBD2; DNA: TGCAGCTCGTCACTAGCGGGAGGGCAAGAGACCCAGTACTTC; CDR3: CSSSLAGGQETQYF
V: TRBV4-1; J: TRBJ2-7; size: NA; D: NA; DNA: TGCGCCAGCAGCCAGGGGGCCGGGGTGGCCTACGAGCAGTACTTC; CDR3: CASSQGAGVAYEQYF